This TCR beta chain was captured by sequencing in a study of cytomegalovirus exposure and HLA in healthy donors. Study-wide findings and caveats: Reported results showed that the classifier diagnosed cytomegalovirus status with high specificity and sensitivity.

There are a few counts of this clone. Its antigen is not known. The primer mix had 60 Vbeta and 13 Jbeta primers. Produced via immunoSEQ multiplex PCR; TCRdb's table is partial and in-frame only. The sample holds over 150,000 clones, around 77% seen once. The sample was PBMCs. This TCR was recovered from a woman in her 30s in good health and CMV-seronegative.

As DNA, the CDR3 is TGTGCCAGCAGGAAGCGGTTGCTAGCGGGAAGCAATGAGCAGTTCTTC. Translation gives CASRKRLLAGSNEQFF. The chain carries TRBV2 and TRBJ2-1; 9 bases align to TRBD2. With V trimmed by 6 bases and J by 6 bases, 12 bases remained unmatched. This CDR3 spans 16 amino acids. Germline CDR1 SNHLY, CDR2 FYNNEI.